This section outlines one T cell receptor beta chain sequence together with its context. What it binds is not known. The junction departs from germline at one end; a sequencing error may be responsible. The PCR was carried out with 60 Vbeta primers and 13 Jbeta primers. Clones were sequenced by immunoSEQ multiplex PCR, and TCRdb holds only the in-frame ones, with some missing. The sample shows about 100,000 clones, 80% to 90% of them seen only once. This sample was taken from a study of cytomegalovirus exposure and HLA in healthy donors. Study-level results: Immune exposure data for these donors was limited to CMV serostatus. The study put 150 to 200 TCR beta chains on its list as cytomegalovirus-associated. One later analysis reportedly identified an Asian-associated ancestry cluster that showed fewer N-insertions than the approximately 710-donor mean.

CDR1 is SEHNR and CDR2 is FQNEAQ in the germline V gene (reference sequence). This CDR3 is built from 12 residues. This TCR came from a woman aged 18-29 years in good health and CMV-seronegative. The sample consisted of PBMCs. V usage is TRBV7-9 and J usage is TRBJ2-7, with D possibly matching TRBD2 (5 bases). The CDR3 loop reads CSSSLSAGEQYF. The CDR3 region has the DNA TGTTCCAGCAGCTTAAGTGCGGGCGAGCAGTACTTC.